This is a list of T cell receptor beta chains from one sample in a study of T cells in Graves' hyperthyroidism and ophthalmopathy. TCRdb re-called the multiplex PCR reads with MiXCR, one entry per CDR3 protein. The sample shows 300,000 to 500,000 distinct CDR3 sequences, around 15% of them seen only once. Sequenced material: blood. These receptors originate from a man aged 50 to 59 with Graves' ophthalmopathy. The CDR3 runs from the conserved cysteine through the conserved F or W. D genes are given only for firm matches. Size tells how often a clone was seen (once, few, many) or the class of an expanded clone, and some rows leave it out.

CASTPGTSGRRAETQYF	TGCGCCAGCACCCCCGGGACTAGCGGGAGGAGGGCAGAGACCCAGTACTTC	TRBJ2-5	TRBV5-1	TRBD2	few
CASSLGEDHYNEQFF	TGTGCCAGCAGCTTAGGGGAGGACCACTACAATGAGCAGTTCTTC	TRBJ2-1	TRBV11-2	.	.
CASSSARDEQYF	TGTGCCAGCTCCTCCGCCCGAGACGAGCAGTACTTC	TRBJ2-7	TRBV12-3/TRBV12-4	.	few
CASTQRQGFYEQYF	TGTGCCAGCACCCAAAGACAGGGTTTCTACGAGCAGTACTTC	TRBJ2-7	TRBV12-3/TRBV12-4	TRBD1	.
CASSTGTGDNQPQHF	TGTGCCAGCAGTACCGGGACAGGGGACAATCAGCCCCAGCATTTT	TRBJ1-5	TRBV7-9	TRBD1	many
CASRAGTSAFNEQFF	TGTGCCAGCAGAGCCGGGACTAGCGCCTTCAATGAGCAGTTCTTC	TRBJ2-1	TRBV27	TRBD2	many
CASNRGEETQYF	TGTGCCAGCAACAGGGGAGAGGAGACCCAGTACTTC	TRBJ2-5	TRBV6-1	TRBD1	many
CSVATGLAGAIGGTQYF	TGCAGCGTCGCTACGGGACTAGCGGGAGCTATTGGGGGGACCCAGTACTTC	TRBJ2-5	TRBV29-1	TRBD2	.
CASSLVYGTEGEQFF	TGCGCCAGCAGCTTGGTGTACGGGACAGAGGGTGAGCAGTTCTTC	TRBJ2-1	TRBV5-1	TRBD1	many
CSAIIAGAYNEQFF	TGCAGTGCCATTATAGCGGGAGCCTACAATGAGCAGTTCTTC	TRBJ2-1	TRBV20-1	TRBD2	many
CASSQVTADEQFF	TGTGCCAGCAGCCAAGTTACCGCGGATGAGCAGTTCTTC	TRBJ2-1	TRBV3-1	.	many
CASSLAQTGGRELFF	TGTGCCAGCAGTTTAGCGCAAACAGGGGGCAGGGAGCTGTTTTTT	TRBJ2-2	TRBV12-3/TRBV12-4	TRBD1	.
CASTVWGGSTDTQYF	TGTGCCAGCACCGTATGGGGCGGGAGCACAGATACGCAGTATTTT	TRBJ2-3	TRBV28	.	many
CASSQVLGGPYNEQFF	TGTGCCAGCAGCCAAGTTCTTGGCGGGCCTTACAATGAGCAGTTCTTC	TRBJ2-1	TRBV3-1	.	many
CASSQDPVTGELFF	TGTGCCAGCAGCCAAGATCCCGTCACCGGGGAGCTGTTTTTT	TRBJ2-2	TRBV3-1	.	many
CASSVGSGLSGELFF	TGTGCCAGCAGCGTAGGGTCAGGGCTTTCCGGGGAGCTGTTTTTT	TRBJ2-2	TRBV9	.	few
CSARGVGEQFF	TGCAGTGCTAGAGGGGTCGGTGAGCAGTTCTTC	TRBJ2-1	TRBV20-1	.	.
CSAETAMNTEAFF	TGCAGCGCCGAGACAGCCATGAACACTGAAGCTTTCTTT	TRBJ1-1	TRBV29-1	.	many
CASNLDRLQTQYF	TGTGCCAGCAACCTGGACAGGCTACAGACCCAGTACTTC	TRBJ2-5	TRBV7-8	TRBD1	many
CASSPPINQGRNEKLFF	TGTGCCAGCTCACCACCGATAAATCAGGGAAGGAATGAAAAACTGTTTTTT	TRBJ1-4	TRBV18	.	many
CASSVYADGYEQYF	TGTGCCAGCAGCGTATACGCGGATGGCTACGAGCAGTACTTC	TRBJ2-7	TRBV9	.	.
CASSDRSGPYNEQFF	TGTGCCAGCAGCGACCGGAGCGGGCCCTACAATGAGCAGTTCTTC	TRBJ2-1	TRBV2	.	many
CATSDRLAGSSYNEQSF	TGTGCCACCAGTGATCGACTAGCGGGCAGCTCCTACAATGAGCAGTCCTTC	TRBJ2-1	TRBV24-1	TRBD2	.
CASSLGLAGLYEQYF	TGTGCCAGCAGCTTAGGGCTAGCGGGGCTCTACGAGCAGTACTTC	TRBJ2-7	TRBV7-8	TRBD2	many
CASKISRDYEQYF	TGTGCCAGCAAAATATCTCGGGACTACGAGCAGTACTTC	TRBJ2-7	TRBV6-1	.	many